This record concerns one T cell receptor beta chain sequence. This specimen belongs to a study of low-dose radiotherapy and immunotherapy resistance in tumors. Study overall: Each fraction for Cohort 1 was 0.5 Gy, given every 2 weeks, and the total came to 6.5 Gy.

The CDR3 consists of 14 residues. V shed 5 bases and J shed 0 bases, with 9 bases lying between them. Germline V gene lookup returns CDR1 LNHDA and CDR2 SQIVND (reference sequence). Both TCRalpha and TCRbeta chains were reverse transcribed with V-gene-specific primers. TCRs were put through about 20 PCR cycles of amplification with Phusion. A constant-region primer and the V-primer adapter served as the primer pair. TCRdb re-derived calls from the reads in MiXCR, one entry per CDR3 protein. The repertoire holds 64,000 or so distinct CDR3 sequences, roughly 29% seen once, with 6% to 7% in the top ten. The time point was: before trial treatment. The study gave donors nivolumab, ipilimumab, aspirin, low-dose cyclophosphamide and low-dose radiotherapy.

This chain connects TRBV19 to TRBJ2-3; the D is unclear. This receptor was obtained from a male donor with rectosigmoid adenocarcinoma. The material sequenced was PBMCs, taken before treatment. This chain's CDR3 is CASSHTGSTDTQYF. The DNA for the CDR3 is TGTGCCAGTAGTCACACGGGTAGCACAGATACGCAGTATTTT.